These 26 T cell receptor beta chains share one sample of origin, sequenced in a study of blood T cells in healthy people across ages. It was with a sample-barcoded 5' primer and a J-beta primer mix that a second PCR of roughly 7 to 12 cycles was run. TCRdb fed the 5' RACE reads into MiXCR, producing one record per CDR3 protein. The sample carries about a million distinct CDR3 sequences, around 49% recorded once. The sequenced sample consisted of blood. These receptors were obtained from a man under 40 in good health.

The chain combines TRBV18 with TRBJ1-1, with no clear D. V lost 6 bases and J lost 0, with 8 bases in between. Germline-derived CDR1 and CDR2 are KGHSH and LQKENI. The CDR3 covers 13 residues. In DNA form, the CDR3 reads TGTGCCAGCTCTCGTGAAATGAACACTGAAGCTTTCTTT. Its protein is CASSREMNTEAFF.

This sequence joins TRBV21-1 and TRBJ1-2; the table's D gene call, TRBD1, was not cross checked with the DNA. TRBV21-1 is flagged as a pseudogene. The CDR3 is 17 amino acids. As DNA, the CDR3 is TGTGCCAGCAGCAAAGGTCCCCCGGGAACCGGGGGTAATGGCTACACCTTC. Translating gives CASSKGPPGTGGNGYTF.

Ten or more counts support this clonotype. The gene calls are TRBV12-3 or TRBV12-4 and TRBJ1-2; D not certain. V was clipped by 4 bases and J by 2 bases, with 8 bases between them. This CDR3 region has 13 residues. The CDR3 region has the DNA TGTGCCAGCAGTTCCCAGGAGAACTATGGCTACACCTTC. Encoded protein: CASSSQENYGYTF.

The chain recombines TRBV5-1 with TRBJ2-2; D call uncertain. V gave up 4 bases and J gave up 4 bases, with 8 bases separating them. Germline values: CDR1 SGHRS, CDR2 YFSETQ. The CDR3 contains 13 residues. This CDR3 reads CASSPLATGELFF. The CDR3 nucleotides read TGCGCCAGCAGCCCACTCGCCACCGGGGAGCTGTTTTTT.

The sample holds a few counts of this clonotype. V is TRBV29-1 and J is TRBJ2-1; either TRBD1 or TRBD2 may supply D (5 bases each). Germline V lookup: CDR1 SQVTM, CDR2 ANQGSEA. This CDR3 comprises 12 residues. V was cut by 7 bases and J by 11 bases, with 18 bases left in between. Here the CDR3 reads CSALHSGTQQFF. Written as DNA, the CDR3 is TGCAGCGCCCTCCATTCAGGGACCCAGCAGTTCTTC.

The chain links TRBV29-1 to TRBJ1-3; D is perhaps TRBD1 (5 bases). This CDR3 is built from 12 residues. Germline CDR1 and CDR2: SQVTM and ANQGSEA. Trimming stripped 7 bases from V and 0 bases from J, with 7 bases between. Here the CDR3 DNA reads TGCAGCGGCGGACACTCTGGAAACACCATATATTTT. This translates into CSGGHSGNTIYF. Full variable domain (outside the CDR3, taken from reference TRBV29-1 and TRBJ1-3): SAVISQKPSRDICQRGTSLTIQCQVDSQVTMMFWYRQQPGQSLTLIATANQGSEATYESGFVIDKFPISRPNLTFSTLTVSNMSPEDSSIYLCSGGHSGNTIYFGEGSWLTVV.

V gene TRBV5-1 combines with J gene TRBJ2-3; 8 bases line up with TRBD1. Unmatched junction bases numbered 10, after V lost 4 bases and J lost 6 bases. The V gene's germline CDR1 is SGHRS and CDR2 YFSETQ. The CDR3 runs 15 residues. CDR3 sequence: CASSTGTGASDTQYF. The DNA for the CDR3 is TGCGCCAGCAGCACCGGGACAGGCGCATCGGATACGCAGTATTTT.

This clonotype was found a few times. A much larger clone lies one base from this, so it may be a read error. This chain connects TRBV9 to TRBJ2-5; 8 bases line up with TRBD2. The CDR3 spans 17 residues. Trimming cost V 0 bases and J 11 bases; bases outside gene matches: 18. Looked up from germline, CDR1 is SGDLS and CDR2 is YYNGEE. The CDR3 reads CASSVGPSTGGGNEQYF. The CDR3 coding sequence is TGTGCCAGCAGCGTAGGCCCCTCTACCGGGGGGGGGAATGAGCAGTACTTC. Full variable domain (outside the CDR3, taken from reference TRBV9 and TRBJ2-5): DSGVTQTPKHLITATGQRVTLRCSPRSGDLSVYWYQQSLDQGLQFLIQYYNGEERAKGNILERFSAQQFPDLHSELNLSSLELGDSALYFCASSVGPSTGGGNEQYFGPGTRLLVL.

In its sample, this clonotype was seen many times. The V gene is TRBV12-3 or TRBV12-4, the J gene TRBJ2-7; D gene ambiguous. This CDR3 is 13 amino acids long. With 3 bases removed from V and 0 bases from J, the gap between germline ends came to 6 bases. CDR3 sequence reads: CASSFGDSYEQYF. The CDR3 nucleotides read TGTGCCAGCAGTTTTGGAGACTCCTACGAGCAGTACTTC.

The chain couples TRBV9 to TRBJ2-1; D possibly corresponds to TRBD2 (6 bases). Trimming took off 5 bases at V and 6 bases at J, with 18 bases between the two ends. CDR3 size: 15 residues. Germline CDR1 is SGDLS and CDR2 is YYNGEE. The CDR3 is CASSKTGDGANEQFF. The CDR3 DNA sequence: TGTGCCAGCAGTAAGACGGGGGATGGTGCCAATGAGCAGTTCTTC.

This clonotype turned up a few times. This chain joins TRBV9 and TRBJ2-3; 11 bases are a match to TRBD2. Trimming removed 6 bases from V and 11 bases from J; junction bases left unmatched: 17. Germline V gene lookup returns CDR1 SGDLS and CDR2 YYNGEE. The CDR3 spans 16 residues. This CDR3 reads CASIGKGTSGFYGQYF. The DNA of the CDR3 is TGTGCCAGCATCGGCAAAGGGACTAGCGGATTTTATGGGCAGTATTTT.

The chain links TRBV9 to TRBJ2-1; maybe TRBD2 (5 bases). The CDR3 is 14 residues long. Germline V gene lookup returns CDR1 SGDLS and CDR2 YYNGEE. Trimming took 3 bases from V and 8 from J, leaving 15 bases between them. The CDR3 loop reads CASSAPRRLDEQFF. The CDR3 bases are TGTGCCAGCAGCGCCCCCCGGAGGTTGGATGAGCAGTTCTTC.

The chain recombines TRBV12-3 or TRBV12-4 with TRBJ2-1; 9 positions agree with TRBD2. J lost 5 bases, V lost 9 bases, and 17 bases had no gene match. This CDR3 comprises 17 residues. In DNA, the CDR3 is TGTGCCAGTTTTGTGGGTCGTGGCGGGGGGGCCAACAATGAGCAGTTCTTC. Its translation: CASFVGRGGGANNEQFF.

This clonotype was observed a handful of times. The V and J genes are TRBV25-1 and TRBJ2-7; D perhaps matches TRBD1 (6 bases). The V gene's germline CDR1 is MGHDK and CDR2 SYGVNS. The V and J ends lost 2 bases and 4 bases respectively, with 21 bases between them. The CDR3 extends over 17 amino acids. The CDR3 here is CASSEPPRGQEKYEQYF. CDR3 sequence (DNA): TGTGCCAGCAGTGAACCCCCCAGGGGACAAGAAAAATACGAGCAGTACTTC.

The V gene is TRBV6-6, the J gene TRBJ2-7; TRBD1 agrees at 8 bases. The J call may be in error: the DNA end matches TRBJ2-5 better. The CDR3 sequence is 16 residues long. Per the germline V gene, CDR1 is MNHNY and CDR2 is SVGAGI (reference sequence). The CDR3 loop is CASSYPGGAGSETQYF. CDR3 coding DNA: TGTGCCAGCAGTTACCCAGGGGGCGCGGGTTCCGAGACCCAGTACTTC.

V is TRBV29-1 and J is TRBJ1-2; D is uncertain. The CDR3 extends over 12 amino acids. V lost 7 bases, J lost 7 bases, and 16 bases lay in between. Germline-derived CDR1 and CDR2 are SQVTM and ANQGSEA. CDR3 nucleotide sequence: TGCAGCGCCAGTGGGAGCCTGGGTGGCTACACCTTC. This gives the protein CSASGSLGGYTF.

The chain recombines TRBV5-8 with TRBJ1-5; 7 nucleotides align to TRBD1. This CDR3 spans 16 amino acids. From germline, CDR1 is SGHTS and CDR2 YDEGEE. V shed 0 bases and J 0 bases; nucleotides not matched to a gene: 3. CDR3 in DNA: TGTGCCAGCAGCTTGGGAGGGGGCTTTAGCAATCAGCCCCAGCATTTT. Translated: CASSLGGGFSNQPQHF. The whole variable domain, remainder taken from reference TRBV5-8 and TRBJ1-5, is EAGVTQSPTHLIKTRGQQATLRCSPISGHTSVYWYQQALGLGLQFLLWYDEGEERNRGNFPPRFSGRQFPNYSSELNVNALELEDSALYLCASSLGGGFSNQPQHFGDGTRLSIL.

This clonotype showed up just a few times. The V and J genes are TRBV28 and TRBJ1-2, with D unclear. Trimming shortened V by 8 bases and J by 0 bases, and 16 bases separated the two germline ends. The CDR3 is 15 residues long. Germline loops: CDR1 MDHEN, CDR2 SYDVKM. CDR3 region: CASATSSGSNYGYTF. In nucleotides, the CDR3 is TGTGCCAGCGCGACCTCATCGGGTTCTAACTATGGCTACACCTTC.

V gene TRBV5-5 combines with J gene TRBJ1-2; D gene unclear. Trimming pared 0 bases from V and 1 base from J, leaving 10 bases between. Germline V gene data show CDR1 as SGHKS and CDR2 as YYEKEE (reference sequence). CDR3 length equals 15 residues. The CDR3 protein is CASSLVQILNYGYTF. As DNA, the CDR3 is TGTGCCAGCAGCTTGGTACAAATCCTTAACTATGGCTACACCTTC. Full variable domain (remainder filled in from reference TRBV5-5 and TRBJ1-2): DAGVTQSPTHLIKTRGQQVTLRCSPISGHKSVSWYQQVLGQGPQFIFQYYEKEERGRGNFPDRFSARQFPNYSSELNVNALLLGDSALYLCASSLVQILNYGYTFGSGTRLTVV.

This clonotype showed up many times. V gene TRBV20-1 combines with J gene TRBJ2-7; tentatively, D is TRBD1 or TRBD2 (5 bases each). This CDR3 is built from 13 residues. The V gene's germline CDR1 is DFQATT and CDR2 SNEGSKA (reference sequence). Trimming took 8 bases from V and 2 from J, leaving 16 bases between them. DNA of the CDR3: TGCAGTTCCAATACCGGGGCCGCCTACGAGCAGTACTTC. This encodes CSSNTGAAYEQYF.

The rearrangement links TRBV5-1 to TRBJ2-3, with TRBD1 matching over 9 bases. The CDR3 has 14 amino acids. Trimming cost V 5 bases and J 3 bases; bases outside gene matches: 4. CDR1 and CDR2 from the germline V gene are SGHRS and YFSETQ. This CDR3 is CASRSGQGTDTQYF. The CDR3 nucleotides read TGCGCCAGCAGATCAGGACAGGGGACAGATACGCAGTATTTT.

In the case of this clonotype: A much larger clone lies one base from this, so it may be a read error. The CDR3 sequence: CASRLRYEQYF. The CDR3 bases are TGTGCCAGCAGATTAAGATACGAGCAGTACTTC. V and J are TRBV28 and TRBJ2-7; D is ambiguous. Germline V CDR1 and CDR2: MDHEN, SYDVKM. V lost 6 bases to trimming and J lost 4 bases, with 7 bases between them. The CDR3 has 11 amino acids.

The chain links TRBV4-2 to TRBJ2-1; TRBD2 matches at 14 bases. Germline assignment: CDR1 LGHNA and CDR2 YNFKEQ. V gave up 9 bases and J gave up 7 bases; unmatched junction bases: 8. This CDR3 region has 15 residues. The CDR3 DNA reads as TGTGCCAGTCAAGGGACTAGCGGGGGCTCAAATGAGCAGTTCTTC. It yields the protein CASQGTSGGSNEQFF.

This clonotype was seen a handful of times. The CDR3 is CASSHAVSYGYTF. CDR3 nucleotides: TGTGCCAGCAGCCATGCGGTATCCTATGGCTACACCTTC. The gene calls are TRBV7-6 and TRBJ1-2; D call uncertain. This CDR3 is built from 13 residues. The V gene lost 5 bases and the J gene lost 4 bases, with 11 bases spanning the gap. CDR1 is SGHVS, CDR2 FNYEAQ, per germline.

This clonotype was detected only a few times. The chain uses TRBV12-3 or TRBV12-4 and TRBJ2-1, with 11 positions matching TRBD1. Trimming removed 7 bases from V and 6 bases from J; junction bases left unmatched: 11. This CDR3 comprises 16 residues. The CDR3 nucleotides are TGTGCCAGCACCTCGTCGTGGGACAGGGGGTTCAATGAGCAGTTCTTC. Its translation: CASTSSWDRGFNEQFF.

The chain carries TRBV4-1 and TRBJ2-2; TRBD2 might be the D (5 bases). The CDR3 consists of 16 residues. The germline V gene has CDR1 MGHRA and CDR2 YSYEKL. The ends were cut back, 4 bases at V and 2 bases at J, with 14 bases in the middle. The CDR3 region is CASSPDPGSNTGELFF. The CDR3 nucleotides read TGCGCCAGCAGCCCTGACCCGGGGTCAAACACCGGGGAGCTGTTTTTT.